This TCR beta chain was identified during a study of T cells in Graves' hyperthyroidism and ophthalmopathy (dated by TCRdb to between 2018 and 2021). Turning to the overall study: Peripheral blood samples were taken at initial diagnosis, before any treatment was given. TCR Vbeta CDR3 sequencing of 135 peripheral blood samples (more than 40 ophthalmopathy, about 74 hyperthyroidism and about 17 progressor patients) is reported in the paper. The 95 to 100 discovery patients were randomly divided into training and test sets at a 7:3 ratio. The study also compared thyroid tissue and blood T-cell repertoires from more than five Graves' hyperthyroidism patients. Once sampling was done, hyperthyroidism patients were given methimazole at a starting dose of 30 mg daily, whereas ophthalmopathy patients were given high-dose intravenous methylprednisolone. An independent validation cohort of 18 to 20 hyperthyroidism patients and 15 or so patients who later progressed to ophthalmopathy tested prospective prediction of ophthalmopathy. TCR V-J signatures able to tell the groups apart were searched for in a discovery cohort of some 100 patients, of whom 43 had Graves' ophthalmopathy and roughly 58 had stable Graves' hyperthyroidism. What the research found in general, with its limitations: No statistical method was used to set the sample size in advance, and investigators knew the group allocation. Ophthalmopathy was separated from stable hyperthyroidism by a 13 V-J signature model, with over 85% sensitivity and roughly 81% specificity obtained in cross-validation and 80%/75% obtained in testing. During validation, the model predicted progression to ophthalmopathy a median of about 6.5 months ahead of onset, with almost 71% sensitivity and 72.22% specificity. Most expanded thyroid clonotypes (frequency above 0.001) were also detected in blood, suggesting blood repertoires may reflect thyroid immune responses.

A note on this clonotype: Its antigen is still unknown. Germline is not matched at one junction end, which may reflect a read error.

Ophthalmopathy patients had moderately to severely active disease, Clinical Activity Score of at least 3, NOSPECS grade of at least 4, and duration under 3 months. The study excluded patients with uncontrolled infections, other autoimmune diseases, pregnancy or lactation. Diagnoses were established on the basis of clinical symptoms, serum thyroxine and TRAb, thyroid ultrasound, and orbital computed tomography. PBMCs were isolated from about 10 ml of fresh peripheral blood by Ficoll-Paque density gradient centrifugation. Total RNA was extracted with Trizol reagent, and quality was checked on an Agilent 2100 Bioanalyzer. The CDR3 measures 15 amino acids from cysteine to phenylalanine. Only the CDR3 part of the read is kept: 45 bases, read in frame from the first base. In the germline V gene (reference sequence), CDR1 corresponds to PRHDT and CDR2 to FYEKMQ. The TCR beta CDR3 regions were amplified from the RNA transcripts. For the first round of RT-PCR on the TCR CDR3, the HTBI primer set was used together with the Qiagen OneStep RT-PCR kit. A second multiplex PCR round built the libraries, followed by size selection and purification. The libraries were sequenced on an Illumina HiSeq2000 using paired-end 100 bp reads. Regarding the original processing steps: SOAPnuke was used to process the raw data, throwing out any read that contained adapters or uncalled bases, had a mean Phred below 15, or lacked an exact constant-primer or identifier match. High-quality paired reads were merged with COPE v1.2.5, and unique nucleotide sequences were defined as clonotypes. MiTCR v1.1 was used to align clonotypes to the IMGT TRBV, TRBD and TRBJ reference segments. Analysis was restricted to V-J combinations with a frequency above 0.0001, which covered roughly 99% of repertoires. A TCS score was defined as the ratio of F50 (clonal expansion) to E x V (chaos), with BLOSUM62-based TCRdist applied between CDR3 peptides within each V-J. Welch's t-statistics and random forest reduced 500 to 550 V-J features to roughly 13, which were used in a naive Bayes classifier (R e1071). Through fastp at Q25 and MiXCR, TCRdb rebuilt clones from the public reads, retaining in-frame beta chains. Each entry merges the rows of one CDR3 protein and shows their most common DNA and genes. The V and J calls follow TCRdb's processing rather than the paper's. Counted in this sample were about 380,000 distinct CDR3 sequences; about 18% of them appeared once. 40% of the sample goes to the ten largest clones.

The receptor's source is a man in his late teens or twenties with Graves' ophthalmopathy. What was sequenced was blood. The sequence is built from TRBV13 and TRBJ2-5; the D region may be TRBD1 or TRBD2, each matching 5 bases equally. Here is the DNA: TGTGCCAGCAGCCTAGGGACGAGAGGGGAAGAGACCCAGTACTTC. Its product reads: CASSLGTRGEETQYF.